The T cell receptor beta chain under discussion was sequenced for a study of T cell responses to AZD1222 COVID-19 vaccine. TCRdb's table, derived via immunoSEQ multiplex PCR, lists solely in-frame clones and lacks some. This table has 100,000 to 150,000 clones, more than 70% appearing once. V gave up 0 bases and J gave up 5 bases; unmatched junction bases: 2. Per the germline V gene, CDR1 is SGDLS and CDR2 is YYNGEE. The CDR3 spans 14 residues. Findings and caveats of the study: Spike as a whole was targeted by vaccine-associated CD4 TCRs, dominant at 160-218 and 743-854. Repertoire sampling was restricted to post-peak T cell response timepoints.

With regard to this clone: What it binds is not known.

The clonotype originates from an adult in good health. V usage is TRBV9 and J usage is TRBJ2-3; 8 positions match TRBD2. The sample here was peripheral blood, taken on day 0 of AZD1222 vaccination. CDR3 DNA sequence: TGTGCCAGCAGCGTAGCTGCGGGAGGAGATACGCAGTATTTT. Protein product: CASSVAAGGDTQYF.